This T cell receptor beta chain stems from a study of T cell changes during pregnancy in multiple sclerosis (dated 2019 in TCRdb). Broadly, across the study: The study looked at changes in the T cell repertoire across pregnancy in women with multiple sclerosis.

Library generation was performed with the immunoSEQ multiplex PCR assay. In its TCRdb copy, this immuneACCESS table keeps in-frame sequences only and misses some clones. Where compared with another copy, unresolved V genes explain less than half of these, and the others have no known cause. The sample includes approximately 20,000 clones, with approximately 90% observed a single time. The ten top clones hold about 0.62% of the sample. This clone occurred once. Its antigen is unknown. The sample holds no much larger clone one base away, and base qualities are not on file. Spanning cysteine to phenylalanine, the CDR3 consists of 14 amino acids. The only DNA kept is the CDR3, 42 bases in frame from the first base. Ends trimmed: V by 5 bases, J by 6 bases; bases unmatched to a gene: 10. The germline V gene encodes CDR1 SGHRS and CDR2 YFSETQ.

The material was CD4+ T cells from peripheral blood mononuclear cells, obtained in the third trimester of pregnancy. The rearranged chain carries TRBV5-1 and TRBJ1-1; 7 nucleotides in the junction match TRBD1. This clonotype was sampled from a female donor with multiple sclerosis, enrolled in a pregnancy study. The CDR3 region: CASRGVQGVSEAFF. The nucleotides read TGCGCCAGCAGGGGGGTTCAGGGGGTCTCTGAAGCTTTCTTT. With the rest looked up from the reference TRBV5-1 and TRBJ1-1 genes rather than sequenced, the full variable domain is KAGVTQTPRYLIKTRGQQVTLSCSPISGHRSVSWYQQTPGQGLQFLFEYFSETQRNKGNFPGRFSGRQFSNSRSEMNVSTLELGDSALYLCASRGVQGVSEAFFGQGTRLTVV.